The rows below give T cell receptor beta chains drawn from one sample of a study of beta chain features in type 1 diabetes. The table came from immunoSEQ multiplex PCR; TCRdb's copy has only in-frame clones and leaves some out. Seen here are about 180,000 clones, 10% to 15% observed once, and the top ten hold approximately 0.64%. Material for sequencing was central memory CD4+ T cells from blood. The receptors shown here come from a woman in her late teens or twenties in good health. Both conserved end residues are part of each CDR3. The D gene is left open where the match is weak. The size of a clone is reported for some rows only, either as once, few or many, or as a class for expanded clones.

>12|TRBJ1-5|TRBV9|NA|NA
TGTGCCAGCAGCGTAGGGGGGGGGCCCCAGCATTTT
CASSVGGGPQHF
>16|TRBJ2-3|TRBV12-5|few|NA
TGTGCTAGTGGCTTATCCCTCGGGGTTAGTACAGATACGCAGTATTTT
CASGLSLGVSTDTQYF
>14|TRBJ1-2|TRBV19|NA|TRBD1
TGTGCCAGCGAGACAGGGTACAATTCGTATGGCTACACCTTC
CASETGYNSYGYTF
>16|TRBJ2-7|TRBV5-4|NA|TRBD2
TGTGCCAGCAGCTCCCTCCTAGCGGGAGGACCCTACGAGCAGTACTTC
CASSSLLAGGPYEQYF
>13|TRBJ2-7|TRBV6-5|NA|NA
TGTGCCAGCAGTTACTTACAGAACTACGAGCAGTACTTC
CASSYLQNYEQYF
>16|TRBJ2-2|TRBV18|NA|TRBD1
TGTGCCAGCTCACCACGGGACAGCCAGAACACCGGGGAGCTGTTTTTT
CASSPRDSQNTGELFF
>15|TRBJ1-5|TRBV7-2|NA|NA
TGTGCCAGCAGACCACAGGGCGGTAGCAATCAGCCCCAGCATTTT
CASRPQGGSNQPQHF
>14|TRBJ2-3|TRBV7-3|once|NA
TGTGCCAGCAGCTTAAGTCCTAGCACAGATACGCAGTATTTT
CASSLSPSTDTQYF
>15|TRBJ2-1|TRBV6-6|NA|NA
TGTGCCAGCGATACTGACGGGATCTCCTACAATGAGCAGTTCTTC
CASDTDGISYNEQFF
>15|TRBJ2-1|TRBV9|few|TRBD2
TGTGCCAGCAGCGTACGGACTAGCGGAAGCAATGAGCAGTTCTTC
CASSVRTSGSNEQFF
>14|TRBJ2-2|TRBV30|few|NA
TGTGCCTGGAGTGTATACGGGAGCGAAGGGGAGCTGTTTTTT
CAWSVYGSEGELFF
>14|TRBJ1-5|TRBV9|few|NA
TGTGCCAGCAGCGTAGTTGAGAGCAATCAGCCCCAGCATTTT
CASSVVESNQPQHF
>14|TRBJ1-5|TRBV28|NA|NA
TGTGCCAGCAGTTTGATTACAGGCTTAAGGCCCCAGCATTTT
CASSLITGLRPQHF
>14|TRBJ1-1|TRBV19|few|NA
TGTGCCAGTAGTATGAAAAGCAAGAACACTGAAGCTTTCTTT
CASSMKSKNTEAFF
>13|TRBJ1-1|TRBV9|NA|NA
TGTGCCAGCAGCATCGACAGCCTCTCTGAAGCTTTCTTT
CASSIDSLSEAFF
>10|TRBJ1-1|TRBV28|few|NA
TGTGCCAGCGGACACAATGAAGCTTTCTTT
CASGHNEAFF
>15|TRBJ2-7|TRBV2|NA|TRBD1
TGTGCCAGCAGTAATCCGGGACAGGGGAGGGGCGAGCAGTACTTC
CASSNPGQGRGEQYF
>16|TRBJ2-4|TRBV7-2|many|TRBD2
TGTGCCAGCAGCGGACTAGCGGGCCTAGCCAAAAACATTCAGTACTTC
CASSGLAGLAKNIQYF
>13|TRBJ1-2|TRBV7-2|few|NA
TGTGCCAGCAGCCCGGGGGACGGAGGTGGCTACACCTTC
CASSPGDGGGYTF
>14|TRBJ2-1|TRBV5-6|NA|NA
TGTGCCAGCAGCTGGCTAGCGCGAGACAATGAGCAGTTCTTC
CASSWLARDNEQFF
>13|TRBJ1-1|TRBV30|few|NA
TGTGCCTGGAGTCCGGGGAGCCCAAGAGGGGCTTTCTTT
CAWSPGSPRGAFF
>15|TRBJ1-2|TRBV5-4|few|NA
TGTGCCAGCAGCCTACGGACGGACTTGGGCGGCGGCTACACCTTC
CASSLRTDLGGGYTF
>13|TRBJ2-3|TRBV6-4|NA|NA
TGTGCCAGCAGTGGAAGTAGGGCGGGTACGCAGTATTTT
CASSGSRAGTQYF
>15|TRBJ1-2|TRBV29-1|NA|TRBD1
TGCAGCGTTGAAGCTTCCGCTCAGGGGGCGCGGGGCTACACCTTC
CSVEASAQGARGYTF